What follows describes a single T cell receptor beta chain. The antigen is unknown. The repertoire was sequenced with immunoSEQ multiplex PCR; TCRdb's copy has only in-frame clones and lacks some. The sample holds about 150,000 clones; approximately 90% are singletons and the top ten take about 6.9%. This entry belongs to a study of T cell responses to AZD1222 COVID-19 vaccine. About the research overall: Some second doses came at about 4 weeks and others at about 12 weeks; these were pooled.

Broader study findings: Donors skewed white British and female; clonal diversity was possibly underestimated. Sampling that yielded the repertoires occurred only after the peak T cell response. Spike-specific TCR repertoires showed rising breadth and depth after two AZD1222 doses.

Trimming took off 4 bases at V and 1 base at J, with 12 bases between the two ends. The germline V gene encodes CDR1 SGDLS and CDR2 YYNGEE. CDR3 size: 15 residues. The TCR comes from an adult in good health. Material: peripheral blood, obtained on day 0 of AZD1222 vaccination. J is TRBJ2-1 and V is TRBV9; D is possibly TRBD1 or TRBD2 (5 bases each). Here the CDR3 DNA reads TGTGCCAGCAGCCCGGGACGGCCTTCCTACAATGAGCAGTTCTTC. It yields the protein CASSPGRPSYNEQFF.